This T cell receptor beta chain was observed in a study of metastatic and nonmetastatic thyroid tumors. Comment on this clone: Its antigen is not known. At one end the junction does not follow the germline gene, possibly because of a read error.

Thyroid surgery was performed in patients who had received no treatment beforehand. In the source study's methods: Built for papillary thyroid cancer, a distant-metastasis classifier drew on CDR3 differences across clinicopathological groups. TCRdb called clones again from the PCR reads with MiXCR. These V and J calls originate from TCRdb's pipeline instead of the authors' own analysis. The table has 100,000 or so clones, about 15% seen once. Points from the study as a whole: Reports indicated that malignant thyroid tumors showed significantly higher TCR beta diversity than benign nodules did, in blood and tumor.

The length of the CDR3 is 15 residues. The germline V gene has CDR1 MDHEN and CDR2 SYDVKM. This clonotype was sampled from a female donor with papillary thyroid cancer or a benign thyroid nodule (not recorded which). Some clones in this sample may be carry-over from other donors' samples. V is TRBV28 and J is TRBJ1-6, with D perhaps TRBD1 (5 bases). Sequenced sample: blood. The CDR3 DNA is TGTGCCAGCAGCACAGGACCGACCAGTAATTCAACCCTCCACTTT. It translates to CASSTGPTSNSTLHF.